The 10 T cell receptor beta chains below come from one sample, sequenced in a study of blood T cells in healthy people across ages. A second PCR of about 6 to 12 cycles used a sample-barcoded 5' primer and a J-beta primer mix. TCRdb reprocessed the 5' RACE reads via MiXCR and lists one record per CDR3 protein. The data show over 1,300,000 distinct CDR3 sequences, 59% seen once. The sequenced sample was blood. Receptors were obtained from a man aged 18-30 years in good health.

The rearrangement uses TRBV5-1 and TRBJ2-5; D call uncertain. Germline loops: CDR1 SGHRS, CDR2 YFSETQ. CDR3 length: 14 residues. The V and J ends lost 0 bases and 5 bases respectively, with 11 bases between them. The CDR3 DNA reads as TGCGCCAGCAGCTTGGCCAGTCCGGGCGAGACCCAGTACTTC. It specifies CASSLASPGETQYF. The whole variable domain, remainder taken from reference TRBV5-1 and TRBJ2-5, is KAGVTQTPRYLIKTRGQQVTLSCSPISGHRSVSWYQQTPGQGLQFLFEYFSETQRNKGNFPGRFSGRQFSNSRSEMNVSTLELGDSALYLCASSLASPGETQYFGPGTRLLVL.

In this sample, this clonotype turned up a few times. The V call is TRBV12-3 or TRBV12-4, the J call TRBJ1-1; no firm D call. Trimming removed 7 bases from V and 4 bases from J, with 16 bases in between. This CDR3 is 14 amino acids long. CDR3: CASTPGPYGTEAFF. The CDR3 DNA reads as TGTGCCAGCACCCCCGGACCCTACGGCACTGAAGCTTTCTTT.

The rearrangement uses TRBV14 and TRBJ2-7, with 8 bases fitting TRBD2. V was clipped by 4 bases and J by 2 bases; unmatched bases: 7. This CDR3 comprises 15 residues. Germline V gives CDR1 SGHDN, CDR2 FVKESK. CDR3 sequence reads: CASSLLAGTTYEQYF. DNA of the CDR3: TGTGCCAGCAGCCTCTTAGCGGGGACAACCTACGAGCAGTACTTC.

The chain employs TRBV10-3 and TRBJ1-6; D unresolved. The CDR3 spans 13 residues. Germline V CDR1 and CDR2: ENHRY, SYGVKD. Trimming left V 2 bases short and J 7 bases short, with 6 bases between. The CDR3: CAISEGTNSPLHF. The CDR3 coding sequence is TGTGCCATCAGTGAGGGAACGAATTCACCCCTCCACTTT.

The rearrangement links TRBV30 to TRBJ2-5; D not certain. The germline V gene has CDR1 GTSNPN and CDR2 SVGIG (reference sequence). The CDR3 runs to 13 residues. Trimming left V 5 bases short and J 11 bases short, with 21 bases between. This CDR3 reads CAWDPFNQGEQYF. For the CDR3, the DNA is TGTGCCTGGGACCCGTTCAATCAAGGTGAGCAGTACTTC.

Here the CDR3 DNA reads TGTGCCAGCAGTCCCGGGTCTCTGAATCAGCCCCAGCATTTT. Amino acids: CASSPGSLNQPQHF. J is TRBJ1-5 and V is TRBV2; D call uncertain. This CDR3 has 14 amino acids. Trimming removed 5 bases at V and 4 bases at J, with 12 bases between. Germline V CDR1 and CDR2: SNHLY, FYNNEI.

The genes are TRBV7-8 and TRBJ2-1; TRBD2 is a possible D gene (5 bases). The CDR3 sequence is 14 residues long. V was trimmed by 4 bases and J by 11 bases, leaving 18 bases between them. CDR1 is SGHVS and CDR2 is FQNEAQ in the germline V gene. In DNA, the CDR3 is TGTGCCAGCAGCTCCGTTGAGGGTTCGAATAAGCAGTTCTTC. Its translation is CASSSVEGSNKQFF.

The rearrangement links TRBV10-3 to TRBJ2-5; 7 nucleotides match TRBD1. V was pared by 6 bases and J by 1 base, with 5 bases of the junction left unmatched. CDR3 length: 14 amino acids. Germline V lookup: CDR1 ENHRY, CDR2 SYGVKD. The CDR3 here is CAISEGTAQETQYF. For the CDR3, the DNA is TGTGCCATCAGCGAGGGGACAGCCCAAGAGACCCAGTACTTC.

The rearrangement joins TRBV12-3 or TRBV12-4 to TRBJ2-7; 7 nucleotides line up with TRBD1. The CDR3 has 16 residues. After removal of 4 bases from V and 3 bases from J, the junction contained 12 bases not matched to a gene. CDR3 protein: CASSSPSGGLNYEQYF. The DNA for the CDR3 is TGTGCCAGCAGTTCCCCCTCAGGGGGTCTGAACTACGAGCAGTACTTC.

The chain employs TRBV7-2 and TRBJ1-1, with 7 bases lining up with TRBD1. The V segment lost 0 bases and the J segment 1 base; nucleotides outside the gene matches: 5. Germline CDR1 reads SGHTA; CDR2 reads FQGNSA. The length of the CDR3 is 16 residues. The CDR3 nucleotides are TGTGCCAGCAGCTTAGCTCGGGACAGACCGAACACTGAAGCTTTCTTT. Amino acids: CASSLARDRPNTEAFF.